Described below is a single T cell receptor (beta chain) sequence and its context. The antigen is undetermined. The source of the sample is a study of cytomegalovirus exposure and HLA in healthy donors. Germline assignment: CDR1 SGHRS and CDR2 YFSETQ. This CDR3 is 13 amino acids long. Trimming left V 4 bases short and J 6 bases short, with 10 bases between. The PCR employed 60 Vbeta primers together with 13 Jbeta primers. Sequenced by immunoSEQ multiplex PCR; TCRdb stores in-frame clones only, minus some. Of about 96,000 clones in the sample, approximately 64% are singletons; the top ten hold roughly 3.2%. General study points: Later genetic work tied a missense DCLRE1C variant to beta-chain V and J trimming. Sequencing depth across donors, presence/absence analyses assumed, was roughly uniform.

The sample was PBMCs. This TCR came from a man between 60 and 75 years old in good health and CMV-seronegative. The rearrangement uses TRBV5-1 and TRBJ2-2, with unresolved D. The chain's CDR3 is CASSPRMSGELFF. The CDR3 DNA reads as TGCGCCAGCAGCCCGCGGATGTCCGGGGAGCTGTTTTTT.